The source of this T cell receptor (beta chain) is a study of radiotherapy plus CTLA-4 blockade in lung cancer. On the study more broadly: Disease control was present in under 35% of patients, and objective responses in under 20%. Study-wide points: Together with interferon-beta, which increased in serum after radiation, early dynamic changes in blood T cell clones were reportedly the best predictors of response.

To note about this clone: Its matching antigen is unknown.

Germline V lookup: CDR1 MNHNY, CDR2 SVGAGI (reference sequence). The V end lost 6 bases, the J end lost 7 bases, and 6 bases lay between the germline ends. The CDR3 totals 10 residues. Profiled with immunoSEQ multiplex PCR; TCRdb holds only in-frame clones, not every one. Among about 36,000 clones, approximately 72% were seen once, and the ten largest hold 11%. V and J are TRBV6-6 and TRBJ1-2; D gene unclear. The material sequenced was peripheral blood, taken from a patient treated with radiotherapy plus ipilimumab. The source is a human donor with non-small cell lung cancer who had stable disease on radiotherapy plus ipilimumab. CDR3 sequence (DNA): TGTGCCAGCAGGAGTGGTGGCTACACCTTC. As protein: CASRSGGYTF.